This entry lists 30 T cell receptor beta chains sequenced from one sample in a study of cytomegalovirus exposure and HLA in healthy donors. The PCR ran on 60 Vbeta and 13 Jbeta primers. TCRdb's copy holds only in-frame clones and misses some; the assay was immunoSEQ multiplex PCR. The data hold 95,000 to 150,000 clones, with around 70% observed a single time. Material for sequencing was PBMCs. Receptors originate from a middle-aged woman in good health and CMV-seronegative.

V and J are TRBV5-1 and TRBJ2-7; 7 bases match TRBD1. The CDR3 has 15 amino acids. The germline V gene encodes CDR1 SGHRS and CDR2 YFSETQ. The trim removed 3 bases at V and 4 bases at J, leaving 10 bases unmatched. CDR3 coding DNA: TGCGCCAGCAGCTCCTTGGAAGGGACAGAGTACGAGCAGTACTTC. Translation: CASSSLEGTEYEQYF.

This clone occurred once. CDR3 in amino acids: CASSFGGNEQFF. CDR3 nucleotide sequence: TGTGCCAGCAGCTTTGGGGGGAATGAGCAGTTCTTC. The V and J genes are TRBV5-6 and TRBJ2-1, with D possibly matching TRBD2 (6 bases). The V gene lost 2 bases and the J gene lost 7 bases, with 7 bases spanning the gap. Germline loops: CDR1 SGHDT, CDR2 YYEEEE. This CDR3 spans 12 amino acids.

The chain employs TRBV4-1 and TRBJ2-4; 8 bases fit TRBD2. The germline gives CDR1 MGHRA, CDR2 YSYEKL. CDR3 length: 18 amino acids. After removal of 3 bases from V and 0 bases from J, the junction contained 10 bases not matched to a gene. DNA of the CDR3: TGCGCCAGCAGCCAGGGAGCGGGAGAGCAGTTAGCCAAAAACATTCAGTACTTC. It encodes CASSQGAGEQLAKNIQYF.

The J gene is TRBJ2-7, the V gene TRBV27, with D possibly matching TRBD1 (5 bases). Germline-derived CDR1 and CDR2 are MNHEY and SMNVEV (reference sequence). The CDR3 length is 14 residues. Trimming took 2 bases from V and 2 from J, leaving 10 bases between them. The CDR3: CASSLGAPAYEQYF. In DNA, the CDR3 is TGTGCCAGCAGTTTAGGGGCTCCTGCCTACGAGCAGTACTTC.

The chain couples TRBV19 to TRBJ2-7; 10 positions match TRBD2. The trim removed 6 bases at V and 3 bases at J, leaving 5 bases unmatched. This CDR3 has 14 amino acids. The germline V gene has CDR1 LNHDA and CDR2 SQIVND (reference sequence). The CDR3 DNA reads TGTGCCAGTAGGGTAGCGGGAGGAAACTACGAGCAGTACTTC. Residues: CASRVAGGNYEQYF. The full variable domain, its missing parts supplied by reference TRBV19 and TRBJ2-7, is DGGITQSPKYLFRKEGQNVTLSCEQNLNHDAMYWYRQDPGQGLRLIYYSQIVNDFQKGDIAEGYSVSREKKESFPLTVTSAQKNPTAFYLCASRVAGGNYEQYFGPGTRLTVT.

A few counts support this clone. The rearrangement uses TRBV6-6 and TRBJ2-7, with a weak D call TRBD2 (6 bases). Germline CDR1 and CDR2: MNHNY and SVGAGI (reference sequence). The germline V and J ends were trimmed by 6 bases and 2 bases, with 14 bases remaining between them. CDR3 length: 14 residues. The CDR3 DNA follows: TGTGCCAGCAGCCCCCACCGCGGGGCCTACGAGCAGTACTTC. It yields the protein CASSPHRGAYEQYF.

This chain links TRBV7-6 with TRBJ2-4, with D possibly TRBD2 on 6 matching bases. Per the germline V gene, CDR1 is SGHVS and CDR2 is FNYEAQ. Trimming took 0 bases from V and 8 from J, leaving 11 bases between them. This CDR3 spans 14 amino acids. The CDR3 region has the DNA TGTGCCAGCAGCTTAGCAGGGTGGAGGGACATTCAGTACTTC. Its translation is CASSLAGWRDIQYF.

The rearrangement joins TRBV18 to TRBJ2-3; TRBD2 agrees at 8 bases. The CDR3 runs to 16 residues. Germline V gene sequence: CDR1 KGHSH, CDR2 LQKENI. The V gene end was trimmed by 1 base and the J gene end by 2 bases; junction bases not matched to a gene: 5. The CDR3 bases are TGTGCCAGCTCACCACTTAGCGGGGCCTTCACAGATACGCAGTATTTT. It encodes CASSPLSGAFTDTQYF.

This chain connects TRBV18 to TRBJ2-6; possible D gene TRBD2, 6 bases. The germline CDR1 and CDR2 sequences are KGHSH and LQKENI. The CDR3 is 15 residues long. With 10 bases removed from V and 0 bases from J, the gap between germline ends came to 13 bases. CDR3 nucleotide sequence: TGTGCCACCTACGCGGGGTCCTCTGGGGCCAACGTCCTGACTTTC. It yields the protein CATYAGSSGANVLTF.

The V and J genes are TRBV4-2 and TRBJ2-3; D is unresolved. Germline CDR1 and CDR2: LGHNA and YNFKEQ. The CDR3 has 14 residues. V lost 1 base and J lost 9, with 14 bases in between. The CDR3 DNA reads TGTGCCAGCAGCCAAGTTGTGGCCGCAGGAACGCAGTATTTT. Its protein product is CASSQVVAAGTQYF.

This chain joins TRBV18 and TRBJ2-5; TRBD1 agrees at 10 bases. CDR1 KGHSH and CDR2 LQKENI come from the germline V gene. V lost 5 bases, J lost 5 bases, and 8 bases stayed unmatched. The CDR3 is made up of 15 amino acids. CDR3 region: CASSTQTGGAETQYF. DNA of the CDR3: TGTGCCAGCTCAACCCAGACAGGGGGCGCCGAGACCCAGTACTTC.

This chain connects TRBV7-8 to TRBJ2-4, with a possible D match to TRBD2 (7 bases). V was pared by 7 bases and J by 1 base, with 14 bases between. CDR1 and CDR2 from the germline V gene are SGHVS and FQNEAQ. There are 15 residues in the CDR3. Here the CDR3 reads CASTEGGLAKNIQYF. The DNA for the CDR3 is TGTGCCAGCACAGAGGGGGGGCTGGCCAAAAACATTCAGTACTTC. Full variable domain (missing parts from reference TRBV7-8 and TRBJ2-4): GAGVSQSPRYKVAKRGQDVALRCDPISGHVSLFWYQQALGQGPEFLTYFQNEAQLDKSGLPSDRFFAERPEGSVSTLKIQRTQQEDSAVYLCASTEGGLAKNIQYFGAGTRLSVL.

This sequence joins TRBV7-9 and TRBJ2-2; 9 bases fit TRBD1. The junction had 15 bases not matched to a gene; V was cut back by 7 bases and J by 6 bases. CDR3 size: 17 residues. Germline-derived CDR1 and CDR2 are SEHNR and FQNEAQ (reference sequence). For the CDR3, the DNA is TGTGCCAGCACCGTCGGGGGGAACAGGGGGCGGGCCGGGGAGCTGTTTTTT. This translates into CASTVGGNRGRAGELFF. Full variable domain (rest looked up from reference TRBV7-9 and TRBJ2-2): DTGVSQNPRHKITKRGQNVTFRCDPISEHNRLYWYRQTLGQGPEFLTYFQNEAQLEKSRLLSDRFSAERPKGSFSTLEIQRTEQGDSAMYLCASTVGGNRGRAGELFFGEGSRLTVL.

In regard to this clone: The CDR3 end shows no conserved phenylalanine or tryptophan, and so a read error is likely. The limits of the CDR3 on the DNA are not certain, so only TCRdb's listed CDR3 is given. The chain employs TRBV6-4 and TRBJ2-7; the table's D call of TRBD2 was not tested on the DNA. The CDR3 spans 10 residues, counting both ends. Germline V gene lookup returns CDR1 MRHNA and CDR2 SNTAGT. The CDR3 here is CASSAPRDPL.

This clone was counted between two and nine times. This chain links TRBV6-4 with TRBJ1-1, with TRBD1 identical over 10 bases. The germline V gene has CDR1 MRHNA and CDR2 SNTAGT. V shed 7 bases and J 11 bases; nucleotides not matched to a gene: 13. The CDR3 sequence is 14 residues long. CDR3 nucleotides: TGTGCCAGCAACTACTGGGACAGGGGAATGAGGGCTTTCTTT. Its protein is CASNYWDRGMRAFF.

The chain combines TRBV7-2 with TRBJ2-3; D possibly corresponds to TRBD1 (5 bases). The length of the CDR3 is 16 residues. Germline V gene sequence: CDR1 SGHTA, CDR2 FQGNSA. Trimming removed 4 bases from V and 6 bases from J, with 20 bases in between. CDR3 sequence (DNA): TGTGCCAGCAGCTCCCCTATGACCGCAGCAGGGGATACGCAGTATTTT. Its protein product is CASSSPMTAAGDTQYF.

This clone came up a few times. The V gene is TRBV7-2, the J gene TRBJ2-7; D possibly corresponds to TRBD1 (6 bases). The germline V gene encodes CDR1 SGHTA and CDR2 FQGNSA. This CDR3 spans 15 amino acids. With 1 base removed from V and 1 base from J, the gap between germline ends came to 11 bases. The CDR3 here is CASSLGTDVSYEQYF. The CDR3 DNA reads TGTGCCAGCAGCTTAGGGACAGACGTATCCTACGAGCAGTACTTC.

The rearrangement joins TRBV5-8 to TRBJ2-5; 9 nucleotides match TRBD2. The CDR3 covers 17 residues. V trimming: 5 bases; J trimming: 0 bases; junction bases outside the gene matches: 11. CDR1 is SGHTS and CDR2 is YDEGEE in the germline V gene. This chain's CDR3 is CASRPESGRLYQETQYF. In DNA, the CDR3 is TGTGCCAGCAGGCCTGAAAGCGGGAGGCTATACCAAGAGACCCAGTACTTC.

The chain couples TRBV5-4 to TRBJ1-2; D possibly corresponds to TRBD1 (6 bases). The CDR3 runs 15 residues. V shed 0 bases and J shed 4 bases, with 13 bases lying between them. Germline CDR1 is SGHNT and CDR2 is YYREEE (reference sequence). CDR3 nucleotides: TGTGCCAGCAGCTTGGGGGTAAACAGGGTCTATGGCTACACCTTC. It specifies CASSLGVNRVYGYTF.

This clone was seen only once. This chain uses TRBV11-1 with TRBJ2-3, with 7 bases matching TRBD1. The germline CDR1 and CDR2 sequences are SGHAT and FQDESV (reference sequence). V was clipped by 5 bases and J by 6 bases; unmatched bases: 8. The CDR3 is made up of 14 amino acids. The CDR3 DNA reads TGTGCCAGCAGCACGACAGGGCCACTTGATACGCAGTATTTT. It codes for CASSTTGPLDTQYF. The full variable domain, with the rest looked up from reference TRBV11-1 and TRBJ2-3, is EAEVAQSPRYKITEKSQAVAFWCDPISGHATLYWYRQILGQGPELLVQFQDESVVDDSQLPKDRFSAERLKGVDSTLKIQPAELGDSAMYLCASSTTGPLDTQYFGPGTRLTVL.

The CDR3 here is CASSFDPGLAGGEQFF. CDR3 DNA: TGTGCCAGCAGCTTCGATCCGGGACTAGCGGGAGGGGAGCAGTTCTTC. The chain joins TRBV7-2 to TRBJ2-1; 16 positions match TRBD2. Trimming removed 3 bases from V and 10 bases from J; junction bases left unmatched: 6. The germline V gene encodes CDR1 SGHTA and CDR2 FQGNSA. The CDR3 loop spans 16 amino acids.

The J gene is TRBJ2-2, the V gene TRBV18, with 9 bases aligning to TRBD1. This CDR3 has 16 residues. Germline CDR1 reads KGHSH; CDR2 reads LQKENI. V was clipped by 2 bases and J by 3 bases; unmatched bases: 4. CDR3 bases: TGTGCCAGCTCACCAAGGACAGGGGCGGACACCGGGGAGCTGTTTTTT. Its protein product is CASSPRTGADTGELFF.

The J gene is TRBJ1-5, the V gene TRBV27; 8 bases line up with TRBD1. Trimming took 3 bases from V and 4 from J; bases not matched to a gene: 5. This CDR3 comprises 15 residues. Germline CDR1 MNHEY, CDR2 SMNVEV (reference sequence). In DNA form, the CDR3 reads TGTGCCAGCAGTTTCAACAGGGGGGGGAATCAGCCCCAGCATTTT. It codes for CASSFNRGGNQPQHF.

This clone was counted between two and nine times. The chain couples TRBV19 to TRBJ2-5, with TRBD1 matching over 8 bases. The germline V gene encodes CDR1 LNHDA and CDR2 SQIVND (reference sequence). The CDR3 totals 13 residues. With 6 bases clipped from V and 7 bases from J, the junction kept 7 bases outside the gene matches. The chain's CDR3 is CASSTDREVTQYF. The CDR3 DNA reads TGTGCCAGTAGCACGGACAGGGAAGTGACCCAGTACTTC.

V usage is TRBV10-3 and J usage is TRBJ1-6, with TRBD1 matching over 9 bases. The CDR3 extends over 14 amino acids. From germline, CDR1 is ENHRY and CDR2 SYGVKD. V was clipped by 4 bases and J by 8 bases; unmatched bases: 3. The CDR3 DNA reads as TGTGCCATCAGTGCAAGACAGGGGGATTCACCCCTCCACTTT. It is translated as CAISARQGDSPLHF.

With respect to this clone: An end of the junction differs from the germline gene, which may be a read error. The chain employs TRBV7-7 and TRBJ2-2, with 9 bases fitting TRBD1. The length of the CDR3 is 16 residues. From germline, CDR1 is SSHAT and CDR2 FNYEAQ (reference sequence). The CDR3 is CASSRRTGADTGELFF. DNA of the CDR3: TGTGCTAGCAGCCGGAGGACAGGGGCTGACACCGGGGAGCTGTTTTTT.

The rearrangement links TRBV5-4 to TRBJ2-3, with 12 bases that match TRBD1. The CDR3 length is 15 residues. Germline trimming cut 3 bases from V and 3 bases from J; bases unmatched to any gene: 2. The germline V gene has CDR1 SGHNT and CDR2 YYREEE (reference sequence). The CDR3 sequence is CASSSGQGATDTQYF. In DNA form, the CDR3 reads TGTGCCAGCAGCTCGGGACAGGGGGCGACAGATACGCAGTATTTT. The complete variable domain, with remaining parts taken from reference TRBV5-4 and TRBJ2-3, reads ETGVTQSPTHLIKTRGQQVTLRCSSQSGHNTVSWYQQALGQGPQFIFQYYREEENGRGNFPPRFSGLQFPNYSSELNVNALELDDSALYLCASSSGQGATDTQYFGPGTRLTVL.

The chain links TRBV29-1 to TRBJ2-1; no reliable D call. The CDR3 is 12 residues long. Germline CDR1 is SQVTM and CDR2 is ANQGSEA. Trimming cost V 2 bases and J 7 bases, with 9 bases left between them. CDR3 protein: CSVENGWNEQFF. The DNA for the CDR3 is TGCAGCGTTGAAAACGGGTGGAATGAGCAGTTCTTC.

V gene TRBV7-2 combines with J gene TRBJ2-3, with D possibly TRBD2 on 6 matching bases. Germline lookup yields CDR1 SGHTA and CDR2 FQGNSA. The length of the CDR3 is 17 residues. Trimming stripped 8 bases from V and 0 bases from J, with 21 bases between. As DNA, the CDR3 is TGTGCCAGCGGCTGGAAATCGGGGAGGCTAAGCACAGATACGCAGTATTTT. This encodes CASGWKSGRLSTDTQYF.

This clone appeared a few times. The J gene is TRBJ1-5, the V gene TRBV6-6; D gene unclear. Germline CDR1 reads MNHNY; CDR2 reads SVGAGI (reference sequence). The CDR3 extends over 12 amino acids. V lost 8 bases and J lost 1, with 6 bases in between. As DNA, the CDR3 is TGTGCCAGCCGCACAAGCAATCAGCCCCAGCATTTT. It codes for CASRTSNQPQHF.